These 6 T cell receptor beta chains were sequenced from one sample in a study of blood T cell repertoires in COVID-19. The assay was immunoSEQ multiplex PCR, and TCRdb's table has in-frame clones only and misses some. Seen here are about 36,000 clones, around 73% observed once, and the top ten hold about a sixth. Sequenced: peripheral blood. All receptors come from a man between 65 and 80 years old with acute or convalescent COVID-19.

This chain joins TRBV28 and TRBJ2-5, with D tentatively TRBD1 (6 bases). V lost 10 bases, J lost 2 bases, and 20 bases lay in between. Germline loops: CDR1 MDHEN, CDR2 SYDVKM. The CDR3 spans 15 residues. The CDR3 reads CATKQFTGIQETQYF. DNA of the CDR3: TGTGCCACCAAGCAGTTTACAGGGATACAAGAGACCCAGTACTTC.

This clone is medium-sized. The chain recombines TRBV4-1 with TRBJ2-2; 14 positions match TRBD2. V trimming: 4 bases; J trimming: 3 bases; junction bases outside the gene matches: 4. The CDR3 has 17 amino acids. Germline V lookup: CDR1 MGHRA, CDR2 YSYEKL. The CDR3 nucleotides are TGCGCCAGCAGCCCCGCGGGACTAGCGGGGGACACCGGGGAGCTGTTTTTT. It specifies CASSPAGLAGDTGELFF.

The chain joins TRBV7-9 to TRBJ2-2, with 7 bases that match TRBD1. The CDR3 has 15 residues. CDR1 SEHNR and CDR2 FQNEAQ come from the germline V gene (reference sequence). V gave up 5 bases and J gave up 0 bases; unmatched junction bases: 3. DNA of the CDR3: TGTGCCAGCAGCGAACAGGGGTCGAACACCGGGGAGCTGTTTTTT. This translates into CASSEQGSNTGELFF.

The chain employs TRBV28 and TRBJ1-3; TRBD1 is a possible D gene (5 bases). V lost 5 bases, J lost 4 bases, and 18 bases lay in between. The CDR3 spans 16 residues. Germline CDR1 reads MDHEN; CDR2 reads SYDVKM. The CDR3 sequence: CASSREYQGPGNTIYF. The CDR3 DNA sequence: TGTGCCAGCAGTCGAGAATATCAGGGTCCCGGAAACACCATATATTTT.

This chain uses TRBV13 with TRBJ1-1; 8 bases are a match to TRBD1. The CDR3 runs to 15 residues. Germline lookup yields CDR1 PRHDT and CDR2 FYEKMQ (reference sequence). The J segment lost 1 base and the V segment lost 5 bases, leaving 6 bases of the junction unmatched. Here the CDR3 DNA reads TGTGCCAGCAGCGACAGGGGCCCTCGGAACACTGAAGCTTTCTTT. It encodes CASSDRGPRNTEAFF. The entire variable domain, with the rest obtained from reference TRBV13 and TRBJ1-1, is as follows: AAGVIQSPRHLIKEKRETATLKCYPIPRHDTVYWYQQGPGQDPQFLISFYEKMQSDKGSIPDRFSAQQFSDYHSELNMSSLELGDSALYFCASSDRGPRNTEAFFGQGTRLTVV.

The V and J genes are TRBV5-1 and TRBJ2-7, with 13 nucleotides matching TRBD2. V shed 4 bases, J shed 3 bases, and the junction held 7 bases outside the gene matches. CDR1 is SGHRS, CDR2 YFSETQ, per germline. The CDR3 is 16 residues long. The CDR3 reads CASSAGTSGKNYEQYF. The CDR3 DNA is TGCGCCAGCAGCGCCGGGACTAGCGGGAAGAACTACGAGCAGTACTTC. Full variable domain (outside the CDR3, taken from reference TRBV5-1 and TRBJ2-7): KAGVTQTPRYLIKTRGQQVTLSCSPISGHRSVSWYQQTPGQGLQFLFEYFSETQRNKGNFPGRFSGRQFSNSRSEMNVSTLELGDSALYLCASSAGTSGKNYEQYFGPGTRLTVT.